The 19 T cell receptor beta chains in this list originate from one sample, sequenced in a study of Ad26.COV2.S vaccination and SARS-CoV-2 variants. Data came from immunoSEQ multiplex PCR; TCRdb stores just in-frame clones and leaves some out. The top ten hold roughly 3% of the sample, which has some 240,000 clones, roughly 89% seen once. Treatment specified: 15 to 20 received Ad26.COV2.S at low or high dose, single or two shots; roughly 5 received placebo; per-sample allocation not given. Sampling occurred on day 63 after the first vaccine or placebo injection. The sequencing here drew on peripheral blood, taken in a trial of Ad26.COV2.S vaccine versus placebo. These receptors all come from a person between 18 and 60 years old who received the Ad26.COV2.S COVID-19 vaccine or a placebo.

CDR3 sequence reads: CASSEASRGRAYGYTF. The CDR3 region has the DNA TGTGCCAGCAGTGAAGCTTCCAGGGGGCGAGCCTATGGCTACACCTTC. The rearrangement joins TRBV6-1 to TRBJ1-2; 8 bases map to TRBD1. This CDR3 region has 16 residues. CDR1 and CDR2 (germline): MNHNS, SASEGT. V lost 0 bases and J lost 4; bases outside the gene matches: 7.

V is TRBV19 and J is TRBJ1-1; 11 nucleotides match TRBD1. V gave up 3 bases and J gave up 9 bases; unmatched junction bases: 3. The CDR3 contains 13 residues. The germline CDR1 and CDR2 sequences are LNHDA and SQIVND (reference sequence). CDR3 amino acids: CASSMGQGEKAFF. The DNA for the CDR3 is TGTGCCAGTAGTATGGGACAGGGGGAAAAAGCTTTCTTT.

The chain carries TRBV15 and TRBJ2-7, with 7 bases that match TRBD2. Germline trimming cut 0 bases from V and 3 bases from J; bases unmatched to any gene: 5. The CDR3 spans 15 residues. In germline, CDR1 is LNHNV, CDR2 YYDKDF (reference sequence). CDR3 loop: CATSRDRGEGYEQYV. CDR3 DNA sequence: TGTGCCACCAGCAGAGATCGGGGGGAGGGCTACGAGCAGTACGTC.

The chain is built from TRBV4-3 and TRBJ1-4; D is possibly TRBD1 (5 bases). Between the trimmed V and J ends, which lost 0 bases and 3 bases, there was a span of 14 bases. The CDR3 is made up of 17 amino acids. The germline V gene has CDR1 LGHNA and CDR2 YSLEER. As DNA, the CDR3 is TGCGCCAGCAGCCAAGAAGGCAGGGTTGGAGCTAATGAAAAACTGTTTTTT. It specifies CASSQEGRVGANEKLFF.

The chain employs TRBV7-2 and TRBJ2-5; 8 bases align to TRBD2. The CDR3 sequence is 16 residues long. Germline CDR1 is SGHTA and CDR2 is FQGNSA. J lost 2 bases, V lost 6 bases, and 11 bases had no gene match. The CDR3 spells CASSPPGGGTQETQYF. CDR3 in DNA: TGTGCCAGCAGTCCCCCCGGCGGGGGGACTCAAGAGACCCAGTACTTC.

This chain connects TRBV5-1 to TRBJ2-3, with a possible D match to TRBD1 (5 bases). Germline CDR1 and CDR2: SGHRS and YFSETQ. Deletions cut 6 bases from V and 1 base from J, with 18 bases between. There are 16 residues in the CDR3. The CDR3 protein is CASTTAQGSGTDTQYF. The CDR3 coding sequence is TGCGCCAGCACCACGGCTCAGGGAAGCGGCACAGATACGCAGTATTTT.

V usage is TRBV7-3 and J usage is TRBJ2-3; either TRBD1 or TRBD2 may supply D (5 bases each). The ends were cut back, 4 bases at V and 6 bases at J, with 20 bases in the middle. This CDR3 has 16 amino acids. Looked up from germline, CDR1 is SGHTA and CDR2 is FQGTGA. As DNA, the CDR3 is TGTGCCAGCAGCTCAACGGGACCAAACCGGCGGGATACGCAGTATTTT. Protein sequence: CASSSTGPNRRDTQYF.

This clone was detected once. The gene calls are TRBV3-1 (or the pseudogene TRBV3-2) and TRBJ1-2; no clear D gene. The CDR3 contains 14 residues. Per germline, CDR1 LGHDT and CDR2 YNNKEL (reference sequence). With 2 bases removed from V and 6 bases from J, the gap between germline ends came to 13 bases. Here the CDR3 DNA reads TGTGCCAGCAGCCAAATCATCGGGGAACATGGCTACACCTTC. Translated, it gives CASSQIIGEHGYTF.

This clone was seen more than once but under ten times. This rearrangement joins TRBV7-2 to TRBJ2-2, with 9 bases identical to TRBD2. The CDR3 consists of 15 residues. V shed 1 base, J shed 6 bases, and the junction held 3 bases outside the gene matches. Germline CDR1 and CDR2: SGHTA and FQGNSA. This chain's CDR3 is CASSLGAGGSGELFF. CDR3 nucleotides: TGTGCCAGCAGCTTAGGAGCGGGAGGTTCCGGGGAGCTGTTTTTT.

The chain recombines TRBV30 with TRBJ1-3; D uncertain. CDR1 is GTSNPN, CDR2 SVGIG, per germline (reference sequence). The V and J ends lost 2 bases and 0 bases respectively, with 5 bases between them. The CDR3 contains 13 residues. The CDR3 coding sequence is TGTGCCTGGAGTCGGCACTCTGGAAACACCATATATTTT. This encodes CAWSRHSGNTIYF. The complete variable domain, with remaining parts taken from reference TRBV30 and TRBJ1-3, reads SQTIHQWPATLVQPVGSPLSLECTVEGTSNPNLYWYRQAAGRGLQLLFYSVGIGQISSEVPQNLSASRPQDRQFILSSKKLLLSDSGFYLCAWSRHSGNTIYFGEGSWLTVV.

The rearrangement joins TRBV23-1 to TRBJ2-3; TRBD1 aligns across 7 bases. TRBV23-1 is an ORF for which the function is uncertain. CDR3 length equals 17 residues. V gave up 3 bases and J gave up 5 bases; unmatched junction bases: 14. The CDR3 DNA is TGCGCCAGCAGTCAGCCCCCGACAGGGACGTTGGGAGATACGCAGTATTTT. Amino acid sequence: CASSQPPTGTLGDTQYF.

This clone has just one count. This chain joins TRBV6-5 and TRBJ2-7; D is unclear. Germline values: CDR1 MNHEY, CDR2 SVGAGI. V was cut by 6 bases and J by 6 bases, with 21 bases left in between. The CDR3 has 15 residues. CDR3 in amino acids: CASSPLNPSPLEQYF. The CDR3 DNA reads as TGTGCCAGCAGCCCACTAAACCCTTCGCCGCTCGAGCAGTACTTC.

This chain uses TRBV7-9 with TRBJ2-1, with 9 bases aligning to TRBD2. The V gene's germline CDR1 is SEHNR and CDR2 FQNEAQ (reference sequence). V was clipped by 2 bases and J by 10 bases; unmatched bases: 9. There are 15 residues in the CDR3. CDR3 in DNA: TGTGCCAGCAGCTTATTTGCGGGGGGGGACCACGAGCAGTTCTTC. This codes for CASSLFAGGDHEQFF.

The rearrangement uses TRBV27 and TRBJ1-6; maybe TRBD1 (5 bases). Germline lookup yields CDR1 MNHEY and CDR2 SMNVEV (reference sequence). The CDR3 consists of 15 residues. Trimming shortened V by 4 bases and J by 6 bases, and 13 bases separated the two germline ends. CDR3 region: CASSSQGVGNSPLHF. The CDR3 bases are TGTGCCAGCAGTTCCCAGGGTGTTGGTAATTCACCCCTCCACTTT.

The chain has TRBV19 and TRBJ1-1; TRBD1 might be the D (5 bases). This CDR3 spans 12 amino acids. Germline V CDR1 and CDR2: LNHDA, SQIVND (reference sequence). Trimming cost V 6 bases and J 7 bases, with 12 bases left between them. CDR3 protein: CASSPGRIEAFF. In DNA, the CDR3 is TGTGCCAGTAGCCCAGGGAGGATTGAAGCTTTCTTT.

This clone has more than one count but fewer than ten. The CDR3 nucleotides are TGTGCCAGCAGCCCGGGGACAGTGAACTCTGGAAACACCATATATTTT. It translates to CASSPGTVNSGNTIYF. The chain combines TRBV5-4 with TRBJ1-3, with 7 bases lining up with TRBD1. Germline CDR1 and CDR2: SGHNT and YYREEE (reference sequence). V was pared by 4 bases and J by 0 bases, with 7 bases of the junction left unmatched. This CDR3 has 16 residues.

The CDR3 nucleotides read TGCGCCAGCAGACAGAACTACGAGCAGTACTTC. This encodes CASRQNYEQYF. The genes are TRBV5-1 and TRBJ2-7; D unclear. The CDR3 is 11 amino acids. Germline CDR1 reads SGHRS; CDR2 reads YFSETQ. V lost 5 bases and J 3 bases, leaving 6 bases between the germline ends.

The chain links TRBV7-6 to TRBJ1-2; the D is unclear. The CDR3 covers 15 residues. V was shortened by 6 bases and J by 4 bases, with 18 bases between the two germline ends. The germline CDR1 and CDR2 sequences are SGHVS and FNYEAQ. In nucleotides, the CDR3 is TGTGCCAGCAGTCCCGGGAAGCCTCTCCTCTATGGCTACACCTTC. Amino acids: CASSPGKPLLYGYTF.

The rearrangement links TRBV15 to TRBJ2-7; 8 bases map to TRBD2. Germline CDR1 is LNHNV and CDR2 is YYDKDF (reference sequence). The V gene end was trimmed by 6 bases and the J gene end by 5 bases; junction bases not matched to a gene: 6. The CDR3 covers 13 residues. This CDR3 reads CATRLAGGNEQYV. In nucleotides, the CDR3 is TGTGCCACCAGGCTAGCGGGCGGAAACGAGCAGTACGTC.